This is a list of T cell receptor beta chains from one sample in a study of T cells in Graves' hyperthyroidism and ophthalmopathy. TCRdb reprocessed the multiplex PCR reads with MiXCR, giving one entry per CDR3 protein. The sample has 350,000 to 450,000 distinct CDR3 sequences, about a sixth seen once. The sample was blood. The receptor source for this set is a woman in her 30s with Graves' hyperthyroidism that later progressed to Graves' ophthalmopathy. Both conserved end residues are part of each CDR3. Fields, in order: J gene, clone size, D gene, V gene, CDR3 DNA, CDR3 protein. The D gene is left open where the match is weak. Rows may omit the clone size; those that give it use once, few, many or a size class.

J: TRBJ1-5; size: many; D: NA; V: TRBV6-5; DNA: TGTGCCAGCAGTTACCTAACAGGGTCGGACACAAATCAGCCCCAGCATTTT; CDR3: CASSYLTGSDTNQPQHF
J: TRBJ2-4; size: many; D: NA; V: TRBV2; DNA: TGTGCCAGCCTCGTGCCTCACAAAAACATTCAGTACTTC; CDR3: CASLVPHKNIQYF
J: TRBJ2-5; size: many; D: TRBD1; V: TRBV2; DNA: TGTGCCAGCAGTGAGCTTCGGACAGGGGTAGTGACCCAGTACTTC; CDR3: CASSELRTGVVTQYF
J: TRBJ2-3; size: many; D: TRBD1; V: TRBV15; DNA: TGTGCCACCAGCAGAGTCTTCCACAGGGGGCAGAGAGATACGCAGTATTTT; CDR3: CATSRVFHRGQRDTQYF
J: TRBJ2-7; size: many; D: TRBD1; V: TRBV24-1; DNA: TGTGCCACCACTGGGACAGGGGGAGAATTCGAGCAGTACTTC; CDR3: CATTGTGGEFEQYF
J: TRBJ2-1; size: few; D: NA; V: TRBV7-9; DNA: TGTGCCAGCACCCTTATCGGGGAGCAGTTCTTC; CDR3: CASTLIGEQFF
J: TRBJ1-5; size: many; D: NA; V: TRBV12-3/TRBV12-4; DNA: TGTGCCAGCACCCTCGGGGGGCCCCAGCATTTT; CDR3: CASTLGGPQHF
J: TRBJ2-2; size: NA; D: TRBD1; V: TRBV3-1; DNA: TGTGCCAGCAGCTCCTATCTCGGACAGGGTCGTTTAACCGGGGAGCTGTTTTTT; CDR3: CASSSYLGQGRLTGELFF
J: TRBJ1-1; size: NA; D: NA; V: TRBV20-1; DNA: TGCAGTGCTAGAGCACAAATCGTCACTGAAGCTTTCTTT; CDR3: CSARAQIVTEAFF
J: TRBJ2-5; size: NA; D: NA; V: TRBV28; DNA: TGTGCCAGCAGTTTAGAGTCAGGGACCCCTTTGTACTTC; CDR3: CASSLESGTPLYF
J: TRBJ2-1; size: NA; D: TRBD2; V: TRBV11-2; DNA: TGTGCCAGCAGCCGGGGCGGGGAGGGGCCTACCTACAATGAGCAGTTCTTC; CDR3: CASSRGGEGPTYNEQFF
J: TRBJ2-1; size: many; D: TRBD2; V: TRBV28; DNA: TGTGCCAGCAGTTCGCGGGAGAAGTCCTATGAGCAGTTCTTC; CDR3: CASSSREKSYEQFF
J: TRBJ1-4; size: NA; D: NA; V: TRBV7-3; DNA: TGTGCCAGCAGCTTAACAGGGGCGCGGGGTGAAAAACTGTTTTTT; CDR3: CASSLTGARGEKLFF
J: TRBJ2-3; size: many; D: NA; V: TRBV19; DNA: TGTGCCAGTAGTATACGGGAAAGAGATACGCAGTATTTT; CDR3: CASSIRERDTQYF
J: TRBJ2-5; size: many; D: NA; V: TRBV29-1; DNA: TGCAGCGCCATGGACGGGAGCCAAGAGACCCAGTACTTC; CDR3: CSAMDGSQETQYF
J: TRBJ2-7; size: many; D: TRBD1; V: TRBV20-1; DNA: TGCAGTGCTAGAGACAACTACAGGGGGTACGAGCAGTACTTC; CDR3: CSARDNYRGYEQYF
J: TRBJ2-5; size: few; D: NA; V: TRBV29-1; DNA: TGCAGCGACCATAAAGAGACCCAGTACTTC; CDR3: CSDHKETQYF
J: TRBJ2-1; size: NA; D: TRBD2; V: TRBV19; DNA: TGTGCCAGTAGTATTTCGAGCGGGAGGGCGGGATACAATGAGCAGTTCTTC; CDR3: CASSISSGRAGYNEQFF
J: TRBJ2-7; size: many; D: NA; V: TRBV28; DNA: TGTGCCAGCAGTACCCGTCTATATTCGGAGGCGGGCGAGCAGTACTTC; CDR3: CASSTRLYSEAGEQYF
J: TRBJ2-7; size: few; D: NA; V: TRBV2; DNA: TGTGCCAGCAGGAAAGAAGCCCCCTACGAGCAGTACTTC; CDR3: CASRKEAPYEQYF
J: TRBJ1-2; size: NA; D: TRBD1; V: TRBV7-9; DNA: TGTGCCAGCAGCCTAGGGACAGGGTCCCTCTATGGTCTTGGCTACACCTTC; CDR3: CASSLGTGSLYGLGYTF
J: TRBJ1-2; size: NA; D: NA; V: TRBV6-5; DNA: TGTGCCAGCAGTTACTCAGGTCTCCACTATGGCTACACCTTC; CDR3: CASSYSGLHYGYTF